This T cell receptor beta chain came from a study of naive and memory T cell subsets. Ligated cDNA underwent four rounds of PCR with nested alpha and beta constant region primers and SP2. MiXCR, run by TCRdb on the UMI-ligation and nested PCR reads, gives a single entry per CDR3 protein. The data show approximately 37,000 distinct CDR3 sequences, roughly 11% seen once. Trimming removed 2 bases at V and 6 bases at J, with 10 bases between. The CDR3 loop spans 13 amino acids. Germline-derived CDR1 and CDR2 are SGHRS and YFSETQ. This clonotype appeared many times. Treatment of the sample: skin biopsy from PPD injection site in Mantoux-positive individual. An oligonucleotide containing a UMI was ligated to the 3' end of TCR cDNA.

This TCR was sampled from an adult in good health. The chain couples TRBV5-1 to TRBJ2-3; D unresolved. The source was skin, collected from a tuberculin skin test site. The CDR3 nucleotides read TGCGCCAGCAGCTTACCCCCCGTGGATACGCAGTATTTT. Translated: CASSLPPVDTQYF.